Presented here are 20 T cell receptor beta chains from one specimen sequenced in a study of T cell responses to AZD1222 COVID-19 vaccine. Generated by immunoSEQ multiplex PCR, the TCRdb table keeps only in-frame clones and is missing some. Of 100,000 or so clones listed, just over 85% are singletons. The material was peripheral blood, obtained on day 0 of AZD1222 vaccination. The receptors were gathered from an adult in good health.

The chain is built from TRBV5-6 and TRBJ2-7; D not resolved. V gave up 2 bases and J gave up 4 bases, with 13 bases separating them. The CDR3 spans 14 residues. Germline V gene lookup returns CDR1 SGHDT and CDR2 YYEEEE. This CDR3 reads CASSFGPRLYEQYF. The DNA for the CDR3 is TGTGCCAGCAGCTTCGGACCTCGACTGTACGAGCAGTACTTC.

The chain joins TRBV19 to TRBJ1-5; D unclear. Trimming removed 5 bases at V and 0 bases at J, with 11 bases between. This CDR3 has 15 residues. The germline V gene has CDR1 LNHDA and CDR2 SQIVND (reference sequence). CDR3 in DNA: TGTGCCAGTAGTGAGCCGCCGCATAGCAATCAGCCCCAGCATTTT. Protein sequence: CASSEPPHSNQPQHF.

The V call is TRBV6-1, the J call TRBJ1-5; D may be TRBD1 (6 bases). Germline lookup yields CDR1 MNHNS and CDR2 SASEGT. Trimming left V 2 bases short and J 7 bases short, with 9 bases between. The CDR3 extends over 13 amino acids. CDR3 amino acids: CASSESQGQPQHF. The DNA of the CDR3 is TGTGCCAGCAGTGAATCCCAGGGGCAGCCCCAGCATTTT.

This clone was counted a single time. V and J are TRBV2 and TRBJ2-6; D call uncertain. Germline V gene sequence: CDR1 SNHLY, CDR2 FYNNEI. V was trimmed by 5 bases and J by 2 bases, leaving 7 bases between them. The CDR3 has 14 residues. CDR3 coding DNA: TGTGCCAGCAGTCCCCGGGCTGGGGCCAACGTCCTGACTTTC. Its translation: CASSPRAGANVLTF. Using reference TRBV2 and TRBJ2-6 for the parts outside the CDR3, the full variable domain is EPEVTQTPSHQVTQMGQEVILRCVPISNHLYFYWYRQILGQKVEFLVSFYNNEISEKSEIFDDQFSVERPDGSNFTLKIRSTKLEDSAMYFCASSPRAGANVLTFGAGSRLTVL.

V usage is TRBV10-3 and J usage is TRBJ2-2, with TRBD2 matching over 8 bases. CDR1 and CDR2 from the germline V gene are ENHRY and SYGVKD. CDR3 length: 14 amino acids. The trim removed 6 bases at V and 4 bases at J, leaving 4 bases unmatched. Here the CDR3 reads CAISAGGGTGELFF. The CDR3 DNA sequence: TGTGCCATCAGCGCGGGGGGCGGCACCGGGGAGCTGTTTTTT.

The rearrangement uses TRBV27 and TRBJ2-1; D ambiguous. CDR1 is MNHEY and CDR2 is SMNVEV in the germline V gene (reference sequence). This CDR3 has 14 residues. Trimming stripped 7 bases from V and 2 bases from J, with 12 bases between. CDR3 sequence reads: CASTAGPPYNEQFF. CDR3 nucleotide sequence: TGTGCCAGCACGGCAGGCCCTCCCTACAATGAGCAGTTCTTC.

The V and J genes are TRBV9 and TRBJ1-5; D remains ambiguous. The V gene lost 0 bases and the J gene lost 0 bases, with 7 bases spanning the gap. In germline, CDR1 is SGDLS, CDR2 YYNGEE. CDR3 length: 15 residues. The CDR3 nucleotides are TGTGCCAGCAGCGTAGGGCCGGATAGCAATCAGCCCCAGCATTTT. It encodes CASSVGPDSNQPQHF.

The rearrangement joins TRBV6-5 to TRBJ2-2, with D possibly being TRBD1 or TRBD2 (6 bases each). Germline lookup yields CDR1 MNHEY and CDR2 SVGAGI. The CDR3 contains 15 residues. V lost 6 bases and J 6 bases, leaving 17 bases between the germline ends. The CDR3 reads CASSPSTGAPGELFF. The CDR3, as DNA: TGTGCCAGCAGCCCCAGTACGGGGGCCCCCGGGGAGCTGTTTTTT.

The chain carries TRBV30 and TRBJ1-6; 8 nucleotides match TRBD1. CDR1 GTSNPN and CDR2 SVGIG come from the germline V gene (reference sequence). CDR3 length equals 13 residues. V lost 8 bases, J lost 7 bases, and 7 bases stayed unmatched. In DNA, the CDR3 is TGTGCCGGGCTCCGGGACAGGAATTCACCCCTCCACTTT. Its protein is CAGLRDRNSPLHF.

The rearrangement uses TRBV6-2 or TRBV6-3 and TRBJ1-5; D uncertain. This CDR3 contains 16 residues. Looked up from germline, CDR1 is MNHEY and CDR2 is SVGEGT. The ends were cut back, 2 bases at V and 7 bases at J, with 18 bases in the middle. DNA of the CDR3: TGTGCCAGCAGTTACCTTCGCTTGGGGATAGGACAGCCCCAGCATTTT. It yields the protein CASSYLRLGIGQPQHF.

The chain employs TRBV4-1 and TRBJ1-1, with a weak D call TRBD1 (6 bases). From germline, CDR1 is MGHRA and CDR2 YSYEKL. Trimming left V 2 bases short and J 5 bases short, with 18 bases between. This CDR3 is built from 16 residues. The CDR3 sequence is CASSQSTGLEWTEAFF. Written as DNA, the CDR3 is TGCGCCAGCAGCCAATCTACAGGGTTGGAATGGACTGAAGCTTTCTTT.

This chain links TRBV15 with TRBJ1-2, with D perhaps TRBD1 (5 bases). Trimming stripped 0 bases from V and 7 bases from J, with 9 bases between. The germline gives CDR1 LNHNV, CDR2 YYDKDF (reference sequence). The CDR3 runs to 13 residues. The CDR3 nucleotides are TGTGCCACCAGCAGAGATCACAGGTCTGGCTACACCTTC. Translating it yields CATSRDHRSGYTF.

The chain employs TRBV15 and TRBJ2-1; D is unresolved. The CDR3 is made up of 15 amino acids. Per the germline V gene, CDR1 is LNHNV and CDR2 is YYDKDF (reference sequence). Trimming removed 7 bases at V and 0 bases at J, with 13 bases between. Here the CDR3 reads CATNLNKGSYNEQFF. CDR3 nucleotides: TGTGCCACCAACCTAAACAAGGGCTCCTACAATGAGCAGTTCTTC.

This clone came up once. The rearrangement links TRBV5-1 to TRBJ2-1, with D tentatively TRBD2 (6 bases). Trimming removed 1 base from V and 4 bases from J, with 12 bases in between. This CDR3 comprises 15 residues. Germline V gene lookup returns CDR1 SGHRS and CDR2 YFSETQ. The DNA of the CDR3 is TGCGCCAGCAGCTTGACGGGGGATATTTACAATGAGCAGTTCTTC. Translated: CASSLTGDIYNEQFF.

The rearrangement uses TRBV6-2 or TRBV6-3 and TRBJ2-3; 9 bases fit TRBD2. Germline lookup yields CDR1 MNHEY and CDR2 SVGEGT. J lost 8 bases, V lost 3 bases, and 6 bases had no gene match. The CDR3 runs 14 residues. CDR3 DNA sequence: TGTGCCAGCAGTTATTTGATAGCGGGAGTTACGCAGTATTTT. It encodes CASSYLIAGVTQYF.

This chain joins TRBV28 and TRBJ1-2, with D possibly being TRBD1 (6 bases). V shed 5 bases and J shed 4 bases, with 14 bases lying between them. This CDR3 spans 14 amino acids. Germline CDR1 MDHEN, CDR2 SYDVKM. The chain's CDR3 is CASSGGGLGYGYTF. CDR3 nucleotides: TGTGCCAGCAGTGGGGGGGGCCTTGGCTATGGCTACACCTTC.

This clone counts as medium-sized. CDR3 loop: CASSGPTFPYTF. CDR3 nucleotides: TGTGCCAGCAGTGGTCCCACGTTCCCCTACACCTTC. The V call is TRBV2, the J call TRBJ1-2, with D unresolved. Trimming removed 4 bases at V and 10 bases at J, with 13 bases between. This CDR3 has 12 residues. Germline CDR1 reads SNHLY; CDR2 reads FYNNEI.

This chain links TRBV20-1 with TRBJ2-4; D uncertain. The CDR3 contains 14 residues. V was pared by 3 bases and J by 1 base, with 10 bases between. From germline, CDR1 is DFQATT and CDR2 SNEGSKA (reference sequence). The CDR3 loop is CSASTGYAKNIQYF. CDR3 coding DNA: TGCAGTGCTAGTACTGGTTACGCCAAAAACATTCAGTACTTC.

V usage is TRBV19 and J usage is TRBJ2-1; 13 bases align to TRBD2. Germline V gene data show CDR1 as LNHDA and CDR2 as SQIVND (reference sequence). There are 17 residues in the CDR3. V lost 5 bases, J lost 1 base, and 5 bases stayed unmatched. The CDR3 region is CASSSGLAGLSYNEQFF. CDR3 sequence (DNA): TGTGCCAGTAGTTCGGGACTAGCGGGACTTTCCTACAATGAGCAGTTCTTC.

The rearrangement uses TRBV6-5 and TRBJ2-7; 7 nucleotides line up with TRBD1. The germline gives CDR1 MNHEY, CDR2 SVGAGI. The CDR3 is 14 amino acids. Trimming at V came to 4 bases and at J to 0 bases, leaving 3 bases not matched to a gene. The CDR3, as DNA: TGTGCCAGCAGTTCGGGACAGTTCTCCTACGAGCAGTACTTC. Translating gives CASSSGQFSYEQYF.